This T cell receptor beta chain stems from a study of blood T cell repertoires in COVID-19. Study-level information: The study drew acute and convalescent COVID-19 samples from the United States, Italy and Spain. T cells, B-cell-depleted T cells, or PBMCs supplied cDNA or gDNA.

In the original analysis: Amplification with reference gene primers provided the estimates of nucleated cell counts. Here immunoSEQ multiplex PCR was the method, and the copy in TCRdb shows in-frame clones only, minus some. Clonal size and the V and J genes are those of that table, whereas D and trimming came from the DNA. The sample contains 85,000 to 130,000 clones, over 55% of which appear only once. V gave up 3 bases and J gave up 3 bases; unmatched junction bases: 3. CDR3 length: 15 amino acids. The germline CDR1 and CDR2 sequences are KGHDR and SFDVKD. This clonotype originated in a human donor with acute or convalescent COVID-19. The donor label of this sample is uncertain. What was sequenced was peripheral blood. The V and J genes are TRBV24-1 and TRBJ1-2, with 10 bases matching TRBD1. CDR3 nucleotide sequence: TGTGCCACCAGTGATCCCGGACAGGGGGACTATGGCTACACCTTC. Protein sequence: CATSDPGQGDYGYTF.